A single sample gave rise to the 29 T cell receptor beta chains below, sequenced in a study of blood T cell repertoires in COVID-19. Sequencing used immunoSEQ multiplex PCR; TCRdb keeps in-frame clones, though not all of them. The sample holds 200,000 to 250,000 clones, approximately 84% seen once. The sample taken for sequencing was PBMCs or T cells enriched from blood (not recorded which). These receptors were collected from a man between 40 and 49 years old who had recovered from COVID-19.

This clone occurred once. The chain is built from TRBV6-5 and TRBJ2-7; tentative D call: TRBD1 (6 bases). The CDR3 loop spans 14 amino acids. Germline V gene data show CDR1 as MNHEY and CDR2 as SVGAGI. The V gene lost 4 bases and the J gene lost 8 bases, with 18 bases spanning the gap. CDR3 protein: CASSFLQGSGQQYF. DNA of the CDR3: TGTGCCAGCAGTTTCTTACAGGGTAGTGGGCAGCAGTACTTC.

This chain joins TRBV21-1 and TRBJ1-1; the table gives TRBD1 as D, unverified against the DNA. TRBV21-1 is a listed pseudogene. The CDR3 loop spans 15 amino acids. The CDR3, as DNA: TGTGCCAGCAGCAAAGCACCTCCAGGGCGCACTGAAGCTTTCTTT. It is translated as CASSKAPPGRTEAFF.

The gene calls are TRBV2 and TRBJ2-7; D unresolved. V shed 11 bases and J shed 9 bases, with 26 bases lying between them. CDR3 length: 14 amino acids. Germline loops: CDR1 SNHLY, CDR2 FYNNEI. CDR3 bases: TGTGCCGGGTCCTTAGCCTCCCGGTCAGTTGTGCAGTACTTC. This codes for CAGSLASRSVVQYF.

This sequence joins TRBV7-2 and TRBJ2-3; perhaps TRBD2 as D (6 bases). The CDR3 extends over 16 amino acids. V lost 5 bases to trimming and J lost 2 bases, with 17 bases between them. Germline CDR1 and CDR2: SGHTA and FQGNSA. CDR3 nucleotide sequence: TGTGCCAGCAGCGTAGTGCCGGGACTGATCACAGATACGCAGTATTTT. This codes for CASSVVPGLITDTQYF.

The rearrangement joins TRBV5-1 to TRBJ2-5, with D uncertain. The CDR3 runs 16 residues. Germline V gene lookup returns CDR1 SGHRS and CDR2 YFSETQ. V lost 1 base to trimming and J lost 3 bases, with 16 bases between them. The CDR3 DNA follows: TGCGCCAGCAGCTTGCTAGTGACCTCCAAGGAAGAGACCCAGTACTTC. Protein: CASSLLVTSKEETQYF.

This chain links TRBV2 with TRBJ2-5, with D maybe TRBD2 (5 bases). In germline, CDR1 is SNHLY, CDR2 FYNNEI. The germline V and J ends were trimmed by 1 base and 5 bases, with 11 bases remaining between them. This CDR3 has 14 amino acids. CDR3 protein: CASSEGLATETQYF. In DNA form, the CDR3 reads TGTGCCAGCAGTGAAGGGCTAGCCACGGAGACCCAGTACTTC.

The CDR3 nucleotides read TGTGCCAGCAGTTTCTTCTCCTCCGGGGAGCTGTTTTTT. It yields the protein CASSFFSSGELFF. The rearrangement links TRBV27 to TRBJ2-2; D is unclear. The germline CDR1 and CDR2 sequences are MNHEY and SMNVEV (reference sequence). This CDR3 is built from 13 residues. V lost 3 bases, J lost 6 bases, and 8 bases lay in between.

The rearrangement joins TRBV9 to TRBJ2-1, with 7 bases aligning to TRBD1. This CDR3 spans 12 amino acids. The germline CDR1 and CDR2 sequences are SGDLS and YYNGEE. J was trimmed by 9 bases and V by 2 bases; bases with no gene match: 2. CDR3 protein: CASSVGDSEQFF. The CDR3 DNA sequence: TGTGCCAGCAGCGTGGGGGACAGTGAGCAGTTCTTC.

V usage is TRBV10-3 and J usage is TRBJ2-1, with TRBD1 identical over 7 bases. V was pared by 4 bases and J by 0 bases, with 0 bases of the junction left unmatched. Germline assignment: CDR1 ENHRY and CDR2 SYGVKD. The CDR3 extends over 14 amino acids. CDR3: CAISGQGSYNEQFF. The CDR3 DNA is TGTGCCATCAGTGGACAGGGCTCCTACAATGAGCAGTTCTTC.

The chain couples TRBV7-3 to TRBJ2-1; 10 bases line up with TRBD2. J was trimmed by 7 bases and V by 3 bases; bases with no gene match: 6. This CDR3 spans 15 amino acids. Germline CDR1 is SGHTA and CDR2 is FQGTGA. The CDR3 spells CASSFMSGGANEQFF. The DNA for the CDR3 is TGTGCCAGCAGCTTTATGAGCGGGGGGGCTAATGAGCAGTTCTTC.

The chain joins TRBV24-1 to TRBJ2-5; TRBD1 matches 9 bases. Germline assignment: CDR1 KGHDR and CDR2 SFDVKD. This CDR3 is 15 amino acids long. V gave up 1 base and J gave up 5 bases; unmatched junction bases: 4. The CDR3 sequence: CATSDLGTGRETQYF. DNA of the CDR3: TGTGCCACCAGTGATTTAGGGACAGGGAGGGAGACCCAGTACTTC.

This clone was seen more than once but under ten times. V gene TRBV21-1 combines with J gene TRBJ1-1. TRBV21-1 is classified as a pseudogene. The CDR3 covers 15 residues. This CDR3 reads CASSQRVRVNTEAFF. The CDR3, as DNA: TGTGCCAGCAGTCAGCGGGTCCGGGTGAACACTGAAGCTTTCTTT.

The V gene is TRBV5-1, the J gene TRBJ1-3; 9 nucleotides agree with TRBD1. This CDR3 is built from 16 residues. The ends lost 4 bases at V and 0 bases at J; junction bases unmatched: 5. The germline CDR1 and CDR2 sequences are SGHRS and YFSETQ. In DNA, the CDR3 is TGCGCCAGCAGCGTCACAGGGGGCCCCTCTGGAAACACCATATATTTT. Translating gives CASSVTGGPSGNTIYF.

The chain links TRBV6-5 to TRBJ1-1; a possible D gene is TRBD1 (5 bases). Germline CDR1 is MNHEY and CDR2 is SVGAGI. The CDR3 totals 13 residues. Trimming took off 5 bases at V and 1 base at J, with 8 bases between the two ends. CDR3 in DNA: TGTGCCAGCAGTCCTACAGGGAACACTGAAGCTTTCTTT. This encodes CASSPTGNTEAFF.

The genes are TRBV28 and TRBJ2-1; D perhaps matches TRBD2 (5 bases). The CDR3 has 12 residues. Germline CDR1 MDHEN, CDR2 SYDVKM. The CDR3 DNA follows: TGTGCATCGGACGGGACCTACAATGAGCAGTTCTTC. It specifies CASDGTYNEQFF.

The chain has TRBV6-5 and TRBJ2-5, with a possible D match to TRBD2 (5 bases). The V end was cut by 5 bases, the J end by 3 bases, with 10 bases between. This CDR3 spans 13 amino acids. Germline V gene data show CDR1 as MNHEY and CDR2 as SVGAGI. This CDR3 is CASSPRRKETQYF. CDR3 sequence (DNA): TGTGCCAGCAGTCCCAGGAGGAAAGAGACCCAGTACTTC.

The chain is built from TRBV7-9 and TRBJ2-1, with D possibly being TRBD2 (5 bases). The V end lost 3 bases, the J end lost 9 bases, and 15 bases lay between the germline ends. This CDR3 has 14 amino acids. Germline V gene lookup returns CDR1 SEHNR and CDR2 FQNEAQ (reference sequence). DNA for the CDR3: TGTGCCAGCAGCTTGGTGGAAGCGGTTAGTGAGCAGTTCTTC. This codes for CASSLVEAVSEQFF.

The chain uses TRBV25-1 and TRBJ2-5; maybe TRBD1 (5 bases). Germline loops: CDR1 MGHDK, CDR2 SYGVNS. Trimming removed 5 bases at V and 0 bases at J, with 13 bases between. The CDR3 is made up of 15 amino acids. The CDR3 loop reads CASSKVAGYQETQYF. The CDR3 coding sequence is TGTGCCAGCAGTAAGGTTGCAGGGTACCAAGAGACCCAGTACTTC.

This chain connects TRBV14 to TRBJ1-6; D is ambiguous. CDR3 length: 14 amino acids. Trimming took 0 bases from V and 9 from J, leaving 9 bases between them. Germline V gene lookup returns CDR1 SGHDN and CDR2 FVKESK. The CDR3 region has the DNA TGTGCCAGCAGCCAAGAGGCGGCGGCTTCACCCCTCCACTTT. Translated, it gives CASSQEAAASPLHF.

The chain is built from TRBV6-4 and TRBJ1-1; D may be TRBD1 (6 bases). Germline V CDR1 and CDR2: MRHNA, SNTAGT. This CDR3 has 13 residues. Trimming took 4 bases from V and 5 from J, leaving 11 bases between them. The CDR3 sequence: CASSAGARTEAFF. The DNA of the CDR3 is TGTGCCAGCAGTGCAGGGGCGCGGACTGAAGCTTTCTTT.

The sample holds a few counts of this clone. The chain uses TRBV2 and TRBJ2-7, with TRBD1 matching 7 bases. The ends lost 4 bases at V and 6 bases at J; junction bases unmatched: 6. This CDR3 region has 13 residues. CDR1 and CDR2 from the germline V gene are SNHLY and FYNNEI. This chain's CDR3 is CASSVTGRSEQYF. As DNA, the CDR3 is TGTGCCAGCAGTGTGACAGGGCGAAGCGAGCAGTACTTC.

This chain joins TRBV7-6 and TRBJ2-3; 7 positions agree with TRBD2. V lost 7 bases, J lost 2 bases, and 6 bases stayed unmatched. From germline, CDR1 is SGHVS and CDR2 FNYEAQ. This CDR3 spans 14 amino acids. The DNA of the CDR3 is TGTGCCAGCACTTTTAGCGGGTACACAGATACGCAGTATTTT. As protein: CASTFSGYTDTQYF. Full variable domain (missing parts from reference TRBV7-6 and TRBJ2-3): GAGVSQSPRYKVTKRGQDVALRCDPISGHVSLYWYRQALGQGPEFLTYFNYEAQQDKSGLPNDRFSAERPEGSISTLTIQRTEQRDSAMYRCASTFSGYTDTQYFGPGTRLTVL.

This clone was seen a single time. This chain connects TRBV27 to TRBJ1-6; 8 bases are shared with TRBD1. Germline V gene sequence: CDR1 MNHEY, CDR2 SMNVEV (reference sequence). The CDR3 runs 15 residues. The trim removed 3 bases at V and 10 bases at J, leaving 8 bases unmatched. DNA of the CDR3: TGTGCCAGCAGTTTGGGACAGGTCGAATACTCACCCCTCCACTTT. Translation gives CASSLGQVEYSPLHF.

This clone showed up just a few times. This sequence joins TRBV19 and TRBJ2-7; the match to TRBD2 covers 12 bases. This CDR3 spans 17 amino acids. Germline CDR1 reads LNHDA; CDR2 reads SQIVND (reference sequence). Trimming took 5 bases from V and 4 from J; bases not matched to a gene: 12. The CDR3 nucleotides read TGTGCCAGTAGTCCTAGAGGGACTAGCGGGTCCAATTACGAGCAGTACTTC. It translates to CASSPRGTSGSNYEQYF.

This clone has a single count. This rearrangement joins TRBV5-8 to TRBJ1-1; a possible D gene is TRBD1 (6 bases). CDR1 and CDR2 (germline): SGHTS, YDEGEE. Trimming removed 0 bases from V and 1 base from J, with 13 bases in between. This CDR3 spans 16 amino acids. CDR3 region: CASSLVGRGPNTEAFF. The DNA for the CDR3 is TGTGCCAGCAGCTTGGTGGGCAGGGGACCGAACACTGAAGCTTTCTTT.

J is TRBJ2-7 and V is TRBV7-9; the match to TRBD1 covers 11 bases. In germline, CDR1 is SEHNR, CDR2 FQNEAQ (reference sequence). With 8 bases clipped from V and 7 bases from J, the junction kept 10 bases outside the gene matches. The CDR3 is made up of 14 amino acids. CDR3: CASEGGQGAGEQYF. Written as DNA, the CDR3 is TGTGCCAGCGAAGGCGGACAGGGGGCTGGAGAGCAGTACTTC. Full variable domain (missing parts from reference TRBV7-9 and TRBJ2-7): DTGVSQNPRHKITKRGQNVTFRCDPISEHNRLYWYRQTLGQGPEFLTYFQNEAQLEKSRLLSDRFSAERPKGSFSTLEIQRTEQGDSAMYLCASEGGQGAGEQYFGPGTRLTVT.

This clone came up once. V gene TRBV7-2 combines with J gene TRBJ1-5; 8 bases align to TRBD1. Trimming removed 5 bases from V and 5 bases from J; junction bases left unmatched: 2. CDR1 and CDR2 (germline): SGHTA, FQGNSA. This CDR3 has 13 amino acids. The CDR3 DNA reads TGTGCCAGCAGCATGACAGGGGATCAGCCCCAGCATTTT. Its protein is CASSMTGDQPQHF.

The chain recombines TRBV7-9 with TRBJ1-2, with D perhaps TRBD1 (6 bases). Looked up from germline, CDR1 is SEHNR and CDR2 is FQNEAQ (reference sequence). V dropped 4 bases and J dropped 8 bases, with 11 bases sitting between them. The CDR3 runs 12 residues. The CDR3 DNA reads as TGTGCCAGCAGCTCAGGGGCTGGCGGCTACACCTTC. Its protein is CASSSGAGGYTF.

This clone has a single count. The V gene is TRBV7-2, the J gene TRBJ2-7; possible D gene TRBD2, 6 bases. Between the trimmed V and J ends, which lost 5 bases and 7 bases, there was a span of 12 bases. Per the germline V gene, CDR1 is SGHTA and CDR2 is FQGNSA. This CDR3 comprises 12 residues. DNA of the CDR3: TGTGCCAGCAGCCCGAACCGGGGGGAGCAGTACTTC. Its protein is CASSPNRGEQYF.